This entry describes one T cell receptor beta chain. Germline V lookup: CDR1 LNHDA, CDR2 SQIVND (reference sequence). This CDR3 comprises 15 residues. V was clipped by 6 bases and J by 5 bases, with 19 bases between them. These data come from a study of T cell changes during pregnancy in multiple sclerosis. The data were produced by immunoSEQ multiplex PCR, yet TCRdb's version contains in-frame clones alone and is incomplete. This sample yields about 100,000 clones, of which 94% are seen a single time; approximately 0.88% belongs to the top ten. This TCR derives from a female donor with multiple sclerosis, enrolled in a pregnancy study. V gene TRBV19 combines with J gene TRBJ2-5; D perhaps matches TRBD1 (6 bases). This sample comprised peripheral blood, obtained before pregnancy. As DNA, the CDR3 is TGTGCCAGTAGCTCAGGGGTCAACCGTTTCGAGACCCAGTACTTC. Translating it yields CASSSGVNRFETQYF. The full variable domain, rest sourced from reference TRBV19 and TRBJ2-5, is DGGITQSPKYLFRKEGQNVTLSCEQNLNHDAMYWYRQDPGQGLRLIYYSQIVNDFQKGDIAEGYSVSREKKESFPLTVTSAQKNPTAFYLCASSSGVNRFETQYFGPGTRLLVL.